These 19 T cell receptor beta chains came from one sample sequenced in a study of shared clonotypes between healthy human individuals. Sequencing was performed with immunoSEQ multiplex PCR; in TCRdb, only in-frame clones are kept and a portion is missing. The table shows millions of clones, with approximately 95% occurring only once. The sequencing sample was made of naive CD4+ T cells sorted from blood. Subset denoted: CD45RA+ positively selected. The source of these receptors is a young man in good health.

V and J are TRBV6-6 and TRBJ1-4; 8 bases line up with TRBD1. The germline CDR1 and CDR2 sequences are MNHNY and SVGAGI (reference sequence). J lost 5 bases, V lost 6 bases, and 2 bases had no gene match. This CDR3 is built from 13 residues. DNA for the CDR3: TGTGCCAGCAGGGACAGGGACAATGAAAAACTGTTTTTT. Protein product: CASRDRDNEKLFF.

This chain joins TRBV5-4 and TRBJ2-7, with D perhaps TRBD1 (6 bases). V was shortened by 4 bases and J by 2 bases, with 13 bases between the two germline ends. CDR3 size: 14 residues. CDR1 SGHNT and CDR2 YYREEE come from the germline V gene (reference sequence). The CDR3, as DNA: TGTGCCAGCAGCCGGACGACAGGACCCTACGAGCAGTACTTC. Its protein is CASSRTTGPYEQYF.

The genes are TRBV19 and TRBJ1-3; unclear D gene. Germline CDR1 LNHDA, CDR2 SQIVND (reference sequence). The CDR3 has 13 amino acids. The ends were cut back, 5 bases at V and 8 bases at J, with 13 bases in the middle. The CDR3 DNA follows: TGTGCCAGTAGTTCCACGCGGGGAGACACCATATATTTT. Translating gives CASSSTRGDTIYF.

The rearrangement links TRBV5-4 to TRBJ2-3; tentative D call: TRBD2 (5 bases). Germline CDR1 is SGHNT and CDR2 is YYREEE (reference sequence). The CDR3 has 15 residues. Trimming removed 0 bases at V and 3 bases at J, with 11 bases between. Here the CDR3 DNA reads TGTGCCAGCAGCTTGGAAGCTAGCCTAACAGATACGCAGTATTTT. This sequence encodes CASSLEASLTDTQYF. The full variable domain, in which reference TRBV5-4 and TRBJ2-3 provide the parts outside the CDR3, is ETGVTQSPTHLIKTRGQQVTLRCSSQSGHNTVSWYQQALGQGPQFIFQYYREEENGRGNFPPRFSGLQFPNYSSELNVNALELDDSALYLCASSLEASLTDTQYFGPGTRLTVL.

The chain employs TRBV7-6 and TRBJ2-3; D remains ambiguous. This CDR3 comprises 14 residues. V was shortened by 2 bases and J by 3 bases, with 9 bases between the two germline ends. Germline-derived CDR1 and CDR2 are SGHVS and FNYEAQ. The DNA for the CDR3 is TGTGCCAGCAGCTTACAATTGAATACAGATACGCAGTATTTT. Amino acid sequence: CASSLQLNTDTQYF.

This clone was detected only a few times. The rearrangement uses TRBV5-5 and TRBJ1-6; tentatively, D is TRBD1 (5 bases). The CDR3 has 14 amino acids. The ends were cut back, 0 bases at V and 7 bases at J, with 8 bases in the middle. Germline-derived CDR1 and CDR2 are SGHKS and YYEKEE (reference sequence). Here the CDR3 DNA reads TGTGCCAGCAGCTTGGTGGGGGACAATTCACCCCTCCACTTT. It specifies CASSLVGDNSPLHF.

The V call is TRBV9, the J call TRBJ1-6; TRBD1 is a possible D gene (5 bases). Germline V gene lookup returns CDR1 SGDLS and CDR2 YYNGEE. The germline V and J ends were trimmed by 0 bases and 9 bases, with 16 bases remaining between them. The CDR3 runs to 16 residues. CDR3 protein: CASSVEAGRAGSPLHF. Here the CDR3 DNA reads TGTGCCAGCAGCGTAGAGGCAGGGAGGGCGGGTTCACCCCTCCACTTT.

This chain joins TRBV18 and TRBJ1-1; possible D gene TRBD1, 6 bases. The germline CDR1 and CDR2 sequences are KGHSH and LQKENI. V lost 10 bases, J lost 1 base, and 10 bases lay in between. The CDR3 spans 12 residues. The CDR3 reads CANRGQNTEAFF. CDR3 DNA sequence: TGTGCCAACCGGGGGCAGAACACTGAAGCTTTCTTT.

The V call is TRBV7-9, the J call TRBJ2-7, with a possible D match to TRBD1 (5 bases). Germline CDR1 SEHNR, CDR2 FQNEAQ (reference sequence). The V and J ends lost 0 bases and 1 base respectively, with 10 bases between them. This CDR3 has 15 amino acids. In DNA form, the CDR3 reads TGTGCCAGCAGCTTAGCGGGGCTTTATTCCTACGAGCAGTACTTC. Translation gives CASSLAGLYSYEQYF.

This chain links TRBV5-1 with TRBJ1-4; D remains unclear. The CDR3 consists of 13 residues. Germline V gene lookup returns CDR1 SGHRS and CDR2 YFSETQ. The V gene lost 4 bases and the J gene lost 6 bases, with 10 bases spanning the gap. The CDR3 DNA follows: TGCGCCAGCAGCACCGACGTCTATGAAAAACTGTTTTTT. This translates into CASSTDVYEKLFF.

The chain is built from TRBV5-1 and TRBJ2-1, with TRBD2 matching 11 bases. The V gene's germline CDR1 is SGHRS and CDR2 YFSETQ. The J segment lost 2 bases and the V segment lost 2 bases, leaving 3 bases of the junction unmatched. This CDR3 is built from 16 residues. CDR3 region: CASSLVAGGTYNEQFF. In nucleotides, the CDR3 is TGCGCCAGCAGCTTAGTAGCGGGAGGGACCTACAATGAGCAGTTCTTC.

The V gene is TRBV7-8, the J gene TRBJ1-5; D is ambiguous. Germline assignment: CDR1 SGHVS and CDR2 FQNEAQ. The CDR3 runs 12 residues. The V gene lost 4 bases and the J gene lost 9 bases, with 10 bases spanning the gap. CDR3 amino acids: CASSSTMGPQHF. In DNA form, the CDR3 reads TGTGCCAGCAGCTCAACGATGGGGCCCCAGCATTTT.

The gene calls are TRBV6-6 and TRBJ1-1; 10 nucleotides agree with TRBD1. Trimming removed 5 bases from V and 11 bases from J; junction bases left unmatched: 5. The CDR3 sequence is 12 residues long. Per the germline V gene, CDR1 is MNHNY and CDR2 is SVGAGI (reference sequence). CDR3 in DNA: TGTGCCAGCAGTCAAGGGACAGGGGCGGCTTTCTTT. Amino acids: CASSQGTGAAFF.

The rearrangement joins TRBV5-4 to TRBJ2-5, with TRBD1 matching 9 bases. Trimming cost V 3 bases and J 7 bases; bases outside gene matches: 10. Germline V lookup: CDR1 SGHNT, CDR2 YYREEE (reference sequence). The CDR3 loop spans 15 amino acids. CDR3 sequence reads: CASSSAGTGTGTQYF. In nucleotides, the CDR3 is TGTGCCAGCAGCTCAGCCGGGACAGGGACTGGGACCCAGTACTTC.

The chain uses TRBV5-1 and TRBJ1-4; maybe TRBD1 (6 bases). V was pared by 1 base and J by 8 bases, with 18 bases between. The CDR3 covers 16 residues. CDR1 SGHRS and CDR2 YFSETQ come from the germline V gene. The CDR3 DNA reads as TGCGCCAGCAGCTTGTCCTCTAGGACCGGGGGCGAAAAACTGTTTTTT. Residues: CASSLSSRTGGEKLFF.

The V and J genes are TRBV28 and TRBJ2-5, with D perhaps matching TRBD1 (5 bases). Trimming took 2 bases from V and 5 from J, leaving 18 bases between them. This CDR3 is built from 16 residues. Germline-derived CDR1 and CDR2 are MDHEN and SYDVKM. DNA for the CDR3: TGTGCCAGCAGTTTAGGAGCCCAGGGTGGAAGGGAGACCCAGTACTTC. This encodes CASSLGAQGGRETQYF.

This chain connects TRBV5-4 to TRBJ2-1; 12 positions agree with TRBD2. CDR3 length: 15 residues. Germline loops: CDR1 SGHNT, CDR2 YYREEE (reference sequence). V shed 4 bases, J shed 5 bases, and the junction held 4 bases outside the gene matches. The CDR3 region is CASSILAGGNNEQFF. The DNA of the CDR3 is TGTGCCAGCAGCATTCTAGCGGGAGGGAACAATGAGCAGTTCTTC.

With respect to this clone: This may come from a read error, since a much larger clone is one base off. Other DNA sequences within the sample encode an identical CDR3. This chain joins TRBV28 and TRBJ1-2, with D maybe TRBD1 (5 bases). Germline CDR1 MDHEN, CDR2 SYDVKM. This CDR3 is built from 13 residues. In DNA, the CDR3 is TGTGCTAGCAGTTCATCAGGGCCGAGTGGCTACACCTTC. Translation gives CASSSSGPSGYTF.

V gene TRBV5-1 combines with J gene TRBJ2-2; 11 bases align to TRBD1. With V trimmed by 4 bases and J by 9 bases, 5 bases remained unmatched. CDR1 SGHRS and CDR2 YFSETQ come from the germline V gene. The CDR3 totals 14 residues. CDR3 loop: CASSIGQGARELFF. CDR3 sequence (DNA): TGCGCCAGCAGCATTGGACAGGGGGCACGGGAGCTGTTTTTT.